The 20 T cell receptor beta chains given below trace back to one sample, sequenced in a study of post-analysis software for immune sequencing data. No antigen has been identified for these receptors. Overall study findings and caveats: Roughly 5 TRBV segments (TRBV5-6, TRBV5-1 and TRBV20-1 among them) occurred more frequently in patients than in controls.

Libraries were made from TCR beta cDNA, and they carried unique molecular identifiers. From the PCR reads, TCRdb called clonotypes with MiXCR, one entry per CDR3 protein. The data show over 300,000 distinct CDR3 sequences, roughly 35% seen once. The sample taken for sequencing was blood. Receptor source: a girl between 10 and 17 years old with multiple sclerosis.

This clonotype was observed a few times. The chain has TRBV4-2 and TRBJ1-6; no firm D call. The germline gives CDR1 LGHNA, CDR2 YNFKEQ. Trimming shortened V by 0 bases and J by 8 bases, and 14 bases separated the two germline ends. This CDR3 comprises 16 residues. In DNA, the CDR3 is TGTGCCAGCAGCCAAGAAGTCAGGACTATCGATTCACCCCTCCACTTT. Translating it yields CASSQEVRTIDSPLHF.

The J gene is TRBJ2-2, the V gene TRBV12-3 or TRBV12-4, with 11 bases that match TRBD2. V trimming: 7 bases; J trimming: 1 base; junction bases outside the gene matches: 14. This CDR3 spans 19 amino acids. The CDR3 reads CASTIGRLAGGLNTGELFF. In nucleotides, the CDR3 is TGTGCCAGCACCATCGGACGGCTAGCGGGGGGTCTGAACACCGGGGAGCTGTTTTTT.

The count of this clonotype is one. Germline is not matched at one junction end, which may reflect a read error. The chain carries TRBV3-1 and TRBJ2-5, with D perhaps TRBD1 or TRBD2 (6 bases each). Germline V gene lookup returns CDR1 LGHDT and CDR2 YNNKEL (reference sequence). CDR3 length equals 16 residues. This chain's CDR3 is CTSSPPTGGLGETQYF. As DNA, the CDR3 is TGTACCAGCAGCCCACCAACCGGGGGCCTTGGAGAGACCCAGTACTTC.

The CDR3 here is CASSPLTVGKTQYF. The CDR3 DNA reads as TGTGCCAGCAGCCCCCTCACGGTGGGAAAGACCCAGTACTTC. V is TRBV7-2 and J is TRBJ2-5, with D uncertain. The length of the CDR3 is 14 residues. Trimming took off 5 bases at V and 6 bases at J, with 16 bases between the two ends. In germline, CDR1 is SGHTA, CDR2 FQGNSA.

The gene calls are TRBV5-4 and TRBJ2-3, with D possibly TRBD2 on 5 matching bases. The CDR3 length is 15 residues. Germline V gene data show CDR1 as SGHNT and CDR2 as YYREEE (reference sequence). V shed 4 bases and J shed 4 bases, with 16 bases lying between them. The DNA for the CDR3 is TGTGCCAGCAGCGACACTAGAGTAAGCGCAGATACGCAGTATTTT. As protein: CASSDTRVSADTQYF.

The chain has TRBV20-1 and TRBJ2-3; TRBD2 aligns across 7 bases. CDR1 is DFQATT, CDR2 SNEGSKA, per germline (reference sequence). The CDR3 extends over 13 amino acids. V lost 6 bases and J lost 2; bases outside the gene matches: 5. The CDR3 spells CSAGEGTTDTQYF. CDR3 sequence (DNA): TGCAGTGCCGGGGAGGGCACCACAGATACGCAGTATTTT.

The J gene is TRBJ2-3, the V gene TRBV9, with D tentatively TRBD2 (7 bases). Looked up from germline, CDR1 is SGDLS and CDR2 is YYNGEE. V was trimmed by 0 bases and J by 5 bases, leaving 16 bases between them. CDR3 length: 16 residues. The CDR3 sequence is CASSVGAGGGGDTQYF. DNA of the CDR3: TGTGCCAGCAGCGTAGGAGCGGGCGGGGGCGGAGATACGCAGTATTTT.

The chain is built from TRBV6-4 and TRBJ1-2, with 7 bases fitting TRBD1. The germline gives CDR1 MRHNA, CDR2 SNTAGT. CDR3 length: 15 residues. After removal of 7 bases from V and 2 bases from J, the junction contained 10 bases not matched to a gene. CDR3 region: CASTPDRIPNYGYTF. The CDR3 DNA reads TGTGCCAGCACCCCGGACAGGATTCCAAACTATGGCTACACCTTC.

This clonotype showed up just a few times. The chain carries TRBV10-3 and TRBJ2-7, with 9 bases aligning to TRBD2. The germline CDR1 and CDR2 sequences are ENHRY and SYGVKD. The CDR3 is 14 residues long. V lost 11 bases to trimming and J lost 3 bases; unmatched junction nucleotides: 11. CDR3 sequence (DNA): TGTGCCGCATCGCGAGGTAGCGGGGGCTACGAGCAGTACTTC. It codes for CAASRGSGGYEQYF.

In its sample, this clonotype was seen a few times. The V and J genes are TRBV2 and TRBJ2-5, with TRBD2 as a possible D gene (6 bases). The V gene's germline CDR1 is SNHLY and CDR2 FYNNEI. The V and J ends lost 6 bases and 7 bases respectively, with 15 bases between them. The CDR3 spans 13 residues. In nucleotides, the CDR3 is TGTGCCAGCAGCGGACTAACCCAGGGGACCCAGTACTTC. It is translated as CASSGLTQGTQYF.

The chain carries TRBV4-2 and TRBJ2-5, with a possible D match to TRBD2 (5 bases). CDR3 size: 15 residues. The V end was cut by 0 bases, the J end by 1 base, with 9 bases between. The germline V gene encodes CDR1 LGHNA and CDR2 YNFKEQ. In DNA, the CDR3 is TGTGCCAGCAGCCAAGATGGGAGCCGCCAAGAGACCCAGTACTTC. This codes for CASSQDGSRQETQYF.

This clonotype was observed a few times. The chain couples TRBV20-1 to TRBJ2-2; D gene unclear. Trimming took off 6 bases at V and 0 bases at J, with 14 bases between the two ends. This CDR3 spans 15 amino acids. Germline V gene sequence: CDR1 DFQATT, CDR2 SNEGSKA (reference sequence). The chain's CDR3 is CSALDGPANTGELFF. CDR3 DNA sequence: TGCAGTGCCTTGGACGGGCCAGCGAACACCGGGGAGCTGTTTTTT.

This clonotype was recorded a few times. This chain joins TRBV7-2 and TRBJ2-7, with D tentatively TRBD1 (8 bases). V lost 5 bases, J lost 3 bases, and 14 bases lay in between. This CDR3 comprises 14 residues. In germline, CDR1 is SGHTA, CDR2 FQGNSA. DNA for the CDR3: TGTGCCAGCAGCGGACAGGGAGGGGACTACGAGCAGTACTTC. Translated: CASSGQGGDYEQYF.

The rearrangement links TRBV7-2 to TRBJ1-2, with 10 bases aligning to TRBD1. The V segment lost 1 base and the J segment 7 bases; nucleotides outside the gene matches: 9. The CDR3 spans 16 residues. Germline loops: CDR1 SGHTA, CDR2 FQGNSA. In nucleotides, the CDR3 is TGTGCCAGCAGCTTAGGGATTGACAGGGGGCAACGTGGCTACACCTTC. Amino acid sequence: CASSLGIDRGQRGYTF.

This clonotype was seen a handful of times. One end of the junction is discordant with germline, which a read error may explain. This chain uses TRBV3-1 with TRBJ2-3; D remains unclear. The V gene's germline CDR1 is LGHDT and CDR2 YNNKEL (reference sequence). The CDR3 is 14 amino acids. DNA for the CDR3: TGTGCCAGCAGCAATCAGGCGTTCACAGATACGCGGTATTTT. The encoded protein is CASSNQAFTDTRYF.

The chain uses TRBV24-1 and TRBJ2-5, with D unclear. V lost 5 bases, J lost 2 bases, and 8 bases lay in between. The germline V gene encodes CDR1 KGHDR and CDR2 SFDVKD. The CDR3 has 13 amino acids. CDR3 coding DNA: TGTGCCACCAGTGGGAATCTACAAGAGACCCAGTACTTC. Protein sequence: CATSGNLQETQYF.

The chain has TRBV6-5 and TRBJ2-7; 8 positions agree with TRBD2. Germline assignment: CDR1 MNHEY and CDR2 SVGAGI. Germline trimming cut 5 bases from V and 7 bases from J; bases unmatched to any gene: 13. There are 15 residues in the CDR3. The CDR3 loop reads CASSPFGGGPGEQYF. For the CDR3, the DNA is TGTGCCAGCAGTCCTTTTGGCGGGGGGCCGGGGGAGCAGTACTTC.

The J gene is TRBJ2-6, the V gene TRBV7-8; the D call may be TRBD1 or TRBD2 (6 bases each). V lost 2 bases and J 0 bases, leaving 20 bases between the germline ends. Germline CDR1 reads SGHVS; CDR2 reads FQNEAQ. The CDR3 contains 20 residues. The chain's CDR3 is CASSLLYRGGGDSGANVLTF. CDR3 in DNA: TGTGCCAGCAGCTTACTGTACCGAGGGGGAGGCGACTCTGGGGCCAACGTCCTGACTTTC.

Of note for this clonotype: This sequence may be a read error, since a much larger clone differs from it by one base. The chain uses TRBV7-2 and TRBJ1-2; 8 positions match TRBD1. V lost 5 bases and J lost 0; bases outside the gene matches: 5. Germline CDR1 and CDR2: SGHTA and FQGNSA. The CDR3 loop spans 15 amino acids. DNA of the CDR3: TGTGCCAGCAGCCCTGGACAGGGATCTAACTATGGCTACACCTTC. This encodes CASSPGQGSNYGYTF.

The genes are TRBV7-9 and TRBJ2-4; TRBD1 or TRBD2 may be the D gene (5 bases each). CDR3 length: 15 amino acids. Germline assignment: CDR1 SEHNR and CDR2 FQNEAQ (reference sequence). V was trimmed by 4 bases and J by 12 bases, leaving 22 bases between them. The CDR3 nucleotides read TGTGCCAGCAGCTCCCCATCCGACGGGACGAGCAGTCAGTACTTC. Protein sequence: CASSSPSDGTSSQYF.